These T cell receptor beta chains were read from a single sample in a study of blood T cells in healthy people across ages. TCRdb analysed the 5' RACE reads with MiXCR anew, one entry per CDR3 protein. The sample holds hundreds of thousands of distinct CDR3 sequences; more than 50% are singletons and the top ten take about a quarter. The specimen was blood. Receptors originate from a man aged 35-49 years in good health. Both conserved end residues are part of each CDR3. D genes are given only for firm matches. For some rows the clone size is stated as once, few or many, or as a class when expanded; others skip it.

V,size,D,J,DNA,CDR3
TRBV9,few,-,TRBJ2-5,TGTGCCAGCAGCGTAGGGAGTCAGCGAACCCAAGAGACCCAGTACTTC,CASSVGSQRTQETQYF
TRBV20-1,-,-,TRBJ2-7,TGCAGTGCTACTAGGGGGAGAAGTAGGGTGGGGGAGCAGTACTTC,CSATRGRSRVGEQYF
TRBV7-3,few,-,TRBJ2-1,TGTGCCAGCAGCTTATCCCAGGGCACCTACAATGAGCAGTTCTTC,CASSLSQGTYNEQFF
TRBV29-1,-,TRBD1,TRBJ1-2,TGCAGCGGGGGACAGGCGAATTATGGCTACACCTTC,CSGGQANYGYTF
TRBV29-1,many,-,TRBJ1-6,TGCAGCGTTGTGGGTAGGGCGGTCCACCATAATTCACCCCTCCACTTT,CSVVGRAVHHNSPLHF
TRBV15,few,-,TRBJ2-5,TGTGCCACCAGCAGTGGGGAGCTAGTCCAAGAGACCCAGTACTTC,CATSSGELVQETQYF
TRBV27,-,TRBD1,TRBJ2-4,TGTGCCAGCAGTTTCACGGGACAGGGCATACAGTACTTC,CASSFTGQGIQYF
TRBV4-1,-,-,TRBJ2-3,TGCGCCAGCAGCCAAGGAACCATGAACACAGATACGCAGTATTTT,CASSQGTMNTDTQYF
TRBV27,-,-,TRBJ1-6,TGTGCCAGCAGTCCCAGGGCGAGTTCACCCCTCCACTTT,CASSPRASSPLHF
TRBV2,-,-,TRBJ2-3,TGTGCCAGCAAGGGTTCTGGCTCAAAGGTCACAGATACGCAGTATTTT,CASKGSGSKVTDTQYF
TRBV6-1,-,-,TRBJ1-5,TGTGCCAGCAGCGGACAGTTTAGCAATCAGCCCCAGCATTTT,CASSGQFSNQPQHF
TRBV29-1,few,TRBD2,TRBJ2-3,TGCAGCGTTGAGGGGGGGACTAGCGGGGAAAGCACAGATACGCAGTATTTT,CSVEGGTSGESTDTQYF
TRBV11-2,-,-,TRBJ2-5,TGTGCCAGCAGCGTCGGGACTGCGTACCAAGAGACCCAGTACTTC,CASSVGTAYQETQYF
TRBV4-1,once,TRBD2,TRBJ2-7,TGCGCCAGCAGCCAGATAGCGGGGGAGCAGTACTTC,CASSQIAGEQYF
TRBV7-9,-,TRBD2,TRBJ2-1,TGTGCCAGCAGCCTGCGACTAGCGGGGACAGAGGATGAGCAGTTCTTC,CASSLRLAGTEDEQFF
TRBV7-9,-,-,TRBJ1-2,TGTGCCAGCGCCCGGGACGGAGCCTATGGCTACACCTTC,CASARDGAYGYTF
TRBV29-1,few,-,TRBJ2-3,TGCAGCGTCGATCGACGACAGGAAGGAACAGATACGCAGTATTTT,CSVDRRQEGTDTQYF
TRBV24-1,-,-,TRBJ2-5,TGTGCCACCGGCCCGGCGGGGAGTGAGACCCAGTACTTC,CATGPAGSETQYF
TRBV9,-,-,TRBJ2-6,TGTGCCAGCAGCGCAAGACTCTCTGGGGCCAGCGTCCTGACTTTC,CASSARLSGASVLTF
TRBV5-1,-,-,TRBJ2-6,TGCGCCAGCAGCTTGTCCCCACCTGGGGCCAACGTCCTGACTTTC,CASSLSPPGANVLTF
TRBV4-1,-,-,TRBJ2-1,TGCGCCAGCAGCCAAGCGGGGCCCCTCAATGAGCAGTTCTTC,CASSQAGPLNEQFF
TRBV28,few,-,TRBJ2-7,TGTGCCAGCAGTTTCGGCAGGGCCTACGAGCAGTACTTC,CASSFGRAYEQYF
TRBV29-1,-,TRBD2,TRBJ2-5,TGCAGCGTTCTAGCGGGGGACCAAGAGACCCAGTACTTC,CSVLAGDQETQYF
TRBV20-1,-,-,TRBJ2-7,TGCAGTGCTAGAGGGCTAGCTCTCGGCTACGAGCAGTACTTC,CSARGLALGYEQYF
TRBV20-1,few,TRBD2,TRBJ2-1,TGCAGTGCTAGTCGGCGGGAGGGTTCCTACAATGAGCAGTTCTTC,CSASRREGSYNEQFF